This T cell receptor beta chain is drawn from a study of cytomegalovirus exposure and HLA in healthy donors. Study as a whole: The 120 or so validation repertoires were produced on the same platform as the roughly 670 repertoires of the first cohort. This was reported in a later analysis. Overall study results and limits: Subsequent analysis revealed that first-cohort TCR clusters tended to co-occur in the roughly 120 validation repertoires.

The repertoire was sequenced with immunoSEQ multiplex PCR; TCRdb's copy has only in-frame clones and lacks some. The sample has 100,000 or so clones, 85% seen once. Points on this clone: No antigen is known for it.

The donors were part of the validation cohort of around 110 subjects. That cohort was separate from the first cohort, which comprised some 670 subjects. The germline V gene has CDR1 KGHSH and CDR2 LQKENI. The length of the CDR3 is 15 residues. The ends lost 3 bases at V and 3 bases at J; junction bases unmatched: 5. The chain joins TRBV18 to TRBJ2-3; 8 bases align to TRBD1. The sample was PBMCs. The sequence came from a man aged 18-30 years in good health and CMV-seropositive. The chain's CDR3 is CASSPETGVTDTQYF. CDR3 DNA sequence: TGTGCCAGCTCACCGGAGACAGGGGTAACAGATACGCAGTATTTT.